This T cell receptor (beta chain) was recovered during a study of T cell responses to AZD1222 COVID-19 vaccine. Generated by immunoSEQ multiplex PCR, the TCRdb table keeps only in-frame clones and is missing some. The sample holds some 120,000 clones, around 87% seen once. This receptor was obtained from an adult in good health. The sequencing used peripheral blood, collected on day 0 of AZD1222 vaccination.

CDR3 nucleotide sequence: TGTGCCAGCAGCCCCCTAGTTATGTCGCCCCAGGACAGCTACAATGAGCAGTTCTTC. Protein sequence: CASSPLVMSPQDSYNEQFF. The chain is built from TRBV11-2 and TRBJ2-1; tentatively, D is TRBD1 (6 bases). Trimming shortened V by 5 bases and J by 3 bases, and 26 bases separated the two germline ends. Germline CDR1 reads SGHAT; CDR2 reads FQNNGV. The CDR3 consists of 19 residues.